The table lists the clone carrying this T cell receptor beta chain with many counts. TCRdb re-called the 5' RACE reads with MiXCR, one entry per CDR3 protein. The sample lists tens of thousands of distinct CDR3 sequences, 7% to 9% occurring once. Time point specified: longitudinal time-point 3. Trimming stripped 6 bases from V and 4 bases from J, with 12 bases between. The CDR3 runs to 12 residues. CDR1 and CDR2 from the germline V gene are DFQATT and SNEGSKA (reference sequence). This entry belongs to a study of neurological immune-mediated disorders. Source material: PBMCs. The clonotype was recovered from a woman aged 35 to 49 in good health. The chain combines TRBV20-1 with TRBJ1-2, with a tentative D call TRBD1 (6 bases). The CDR3 DNA follows: TGCAGTGCCCCAAGGGGGGGCTATGGCTACACCTTC. This gives the protein CSAPRGGYGYTF.